This is a list of T cell receptor beta chains from one sample in a study of blood T cell repertoires in COVID-19. Assay: immunoSEQ multiplex PCR; the TCRdb copy retains only in-frame clones and omits some. The table has around 46,000 clones, around 86% seen once; the top ten hold 2.1%. The sequenced material came from peripheral blood. The receptors stem from a woman aged 80 or over with COVID-19, enrolled during active disease. Both conserved end residues are part of each CDR3. Each record gives: CDR3 DNA, CDR3 protein, J gene, D gene, V gene, clone size. A D gene is named only where the DNA matches it firmly. Rows give clone size only sometimes, using once, few, many, or a class for an expanded clone.

cdr3_nt: TGCGCCAGCAGCTTGGACCTGACAAACTATGGCTACACCTTC
cdr3_aa: CASSLDLTNYGYTF
j_call: TRBJ1-2
d_call: NA
v_call: TRBV5-1
clone_size: NA

cdr3_nt: TGTGCCAGCAGCTTAAGGGGAACGCCGACCTACAATGAGCAGTTCTTC
cdr3_aa: CASSLRGTPTYNEQFF
j_call: TRBJ2-1
d_call: NA
v_call: TRBV11-2
clone_size: NA

cdr3_nt: TGTGCCAGTAGTGCTTCTAACAGGGGAGCTTATGAAAAACTGTTTTTT
cdr3_aa: CASSASNRGAYEKLFF
j_call: TRBJ1-4
d_call: TRBD1
v_call: TRBV19
clone_size: NA

cdr3_nt: TGTGCCAGCAGCCCTACCGGAGGGGGCGCCTACAATGAGCAGTTCTTC
cdr3_aa: CASSPTGGGAYNEQFF
j_call: TRBJ2-1
d_call: NA
v_call: TRBV28
clone_size: NA

cdr3_nt: TGTGCCAGCAGCTTAGTAATCTATACGCAGTATTTT
cdr3_aa: CASSLVIYTQYF
j_call: TRBJ2-3
d_call: NA
v_call: TRBV11-2
clone_size: NA

cdr3_nt: TGTGCCAGCAGCTTCCGACGGGACACAACCTACAATGAGCAGTTCTTC
cdr3_aa: CASSFRRDTTYNEQFF
j_call: TRBJ2-1
d_call: NA
v_call: TRBV11-2
clone_size: NA

cdr3_nt: TGTGCCAGCAGCTTGTATGGGACAGGGAGCTCTGGAAACACCATATATTTT
cdr3_aa: CASSLYGTGSSGNTIYF
j_call: TRBJ1-3
d_call: TRBD1
v_call: TRBV5-6
clone_size: NA

cdr3_nt: TGTGCCAGCAGTAGGACAGGGCGCTCTGGGGCCAACGTCCTGACTTTC
cdr3_aa: CASSRTGRSGANVLTF
j_call: TRBJ2-6
d_call: TRBD1
v_call: TRBV2
clone_size: NA

cdr3_nt: TGTGCCAGCCGCGGACTAGCGGGATCGAACACCGGGGAGCTGTTTTTT
cdr3_aa: CASRGLAGSNTGELFF
j_call: TRBJ2-2
d_call: TRBD2
v_call: TRBV3-1/TRBV3-2
clone_size: NA

cdr3_nt: TGTGCCAGCAGTTCCATCCCATCGACAGGGACAAATTATGGCTACACCTTC
cdr3_aa: CASSSIPSTGTNYGYTF
j_call: TRBJ1-2
d_call: TRBD1
v_call: TRBV27
clone_size: once

cdr3_nt: TGTGCCAGCAGCTTAGATTTCTCGAGCTCCTACAATGAGCAGTTCTTC
cdr3_aa: CASSLDFSSSYNEQFF
j_call: TRBJ2-1
d_call: NA
v_call: TRBV11-3
clone_size: NA

cdr3_nt: TGTGCCAGCAGCAGGCCGGGACAGGGGCAAGAGACCCAGTACTTC
cdr3_aa: CASSRPGQGQETQYF
j_call: TRBJ2-5
d_call: TRBD1
v_call: TRBV6-5
clone_size: few

cdr3_nt: TGTGCCAGCAGACCCGGGACTACTATCTACGAGCAGTACTTC
cdr3_aa: CASRPGTTIYEQYF
j_call: TRBJ2-7
d_call: TRBD2
v_call: TRBV28
clone_size: NA

cdr3_nt: TGTGCCAGCAGCTTCGGGACAGAGAATGAAAAACTGTTTTTT
cdr3_aa: CASSFGTENEKLFF
j_call: TRBJ1-4
d_call: TRBD1
v_call: TRBV5-5
clone_size: NA

cdr3_nt: TGTGCTTCAGGGTCCGTCTGGAGGGGCAATCAGCCCCAGCATTTT
cdr3_aa: CASGSVWRGNQPQHF
j_call: TRBJ1-5
d_call: NA
v_call: TRBV2
clone_size: NA

cdr3_nt: TGTGCCAGTGGGGGGGGGAGCGGGAGAGGCTACGAGCAGTACTTC
cdr3_aa: CASGGGSGRGYEQYF
j_call: TRBJ2-7
d_call: TRBD2
v_call: TRBV28
clone_size: NA

cdr3_nt: TGTGCCAGCAGTTTATCCGGCCAGGGGATGGACGAGCAGTACTTC
cdr3_aa: CASSLSGQGMDEQYF
j_call: TRBJ2-7
d_call: NA
v_call: TRBV27
clone_size: once

cdr3_nt: TGTGCCAGCAGCTTAGCGGGAGTTTGGGGCAATGAGCAGTTCTTC
cdr3_aa: CASSLAGVWGNEQFF
j_call: TRBJ2-1
d_call: NA
v_call: TRBV7-9
clone_size: NA

cdr3_nt: TGTGCCAGTAGCACGACTAGCGGGGGAGGTCTGGGAGATACGCAGTATTTT
cdr3_aa: CASSTTSGGGLGDTQYF
j_call: TRBJ2-3
d_call: TRBD2
v_call: TRBV19
clone_size: NA

cdr3_nt: TGTGCCAGCTCCTTCGACAGTACCTACGAGCAGTACTTC
cdr3_aa: CASSFDSTYEQYF
j_call: TRBJ2-7
d_call: NA
v_call: TRBV18
clone_size: NA

cdr3_nt: TGTGCCAGACCCTGGGGGGGAGAACCGCCCTATGGCTACACCTTC
cdr3_aa: CARPWGGEPPYGYTF
j_call: TRBJ1-2
d_call: NA
v_call: TRBV19
clone_size: NA

cdr3_nt: TGCAGTGCTAGTGCCTCCGGGACAGGGGGCGGCTACACCTTC
cdr3_aa: CSASASGTGGGYTF
j_call: TRBJ1-2
d_call: TRBD1
v_call: TRBV20-1
clone_size: NA

cdr3_nt: TGCGCCAGCAGCCCAAACCGACAGGGGATATTTAAAAACATTCAGTACTTC
cdr3_aa: CASSPNRQGIFKNIQYF
j_call: TRBJ2-4
d_call: TRBD1
v_call: TRBV5-1
clone_size: NA

cdr3_nt: TGTGCCAGCAGCCGTCACACGGGGGGACCGTGGGATACGCAGTATTTT
cdr3_aa: CASSRHTGGPWDTQYF
j_call: TRBJ2-3
d_call: TRBD2
v_call: TRBV11-2
clone_size: NA

cdr3_nt: TGTGCCAGCAGCCCCCGGGACAGCCACTACGAGCAGTACTTC
cdr3_aa: CASSPRDSHYEQYF
j_call: TRBJ2-7
d_call: TRBD1
v_call: TRBV9
clone_size: NA

cdr3_nt: TGTGCCAGTAGCGACAGGGGTGGGGAAGAAAAACTGTTTTTT
cdr3_aa: CASSDRGGEEKLFF
j_call: TRBJ1-4
d_call: TRBD1
v_call: TRBV19
clone_size: NA

cdr3_nt: TGCGCCAGCAGCTTGTCGGGACAGACGAACACTGAAGCTTTCTTT
cdr3_aa: CASSLSGQTNTEAFF
j_call: TRBJ1-1
d_call: TRBD1
v_call: TRBV5-1
clone_size: NA

cdr3_nt: TGTGCCACCAGCCCGGGACAGGGGTCTAACTATGGCTACACCTTC
cdr3_aa: CATSPGQGSNYGYTF
j_call: TRBJ1-2
d_call: TRBD1
v_call: TRBV15
clone_size: NA

cdr3_nt: TGTGCCAGCAGCGATCAGGCCTTGGTTAATGAAAAACTGTTTTTT
cdr3_aa: CASSDQALVNEKLFF
j_call: TRBJ1-4
d_call: NA
v_call: TRBV7-2
clone_size: NA

cdr3_nt: TGTGCCAGCAGGCTTACAGGGGATACTGAAGCTTTCTTT
cdr3_aa: CASRLTGDTEAFF
j_call: TRBJ1-1
d_call: TRBD1
v_call: TRBV5-5
clone_size: NA

cdr3_nt: TGCGCCAGCAGCCTAGGGAGTCCTCGGGGAGAGACCCAGTACTTC
cdr3_aa: CASSLGSPRGETQYF
j_call: TRBJ2-5
d_call: NA
v_call: TRBV5-1
clone_size: once

cdr3_nt: TGTGCCACCCAGGGGTCTGAGGCTGCCGGAGTCTCCAACACAGATACGCAGTATTTT
cdr3_aa: CATQGSEAAGVSNTDTQYF
j_call: TRBJ2-3
d_call: NA
v_call: TRBV10-3
clone_size: NA

cdr3_nt: TGCAGCGGGAGTGCAGGGGAAGGACAGCCCCAGCATTTT
cdr3_aa: CSGSAGEGQPQHF
j_call: TRBJ1-5
d_call: NA
v_call: TRBV29-1
clone_size: NA

cdr3_nt: TGTGCCAGCAGCTCCCTTTGGAGGACAGGGGGGGAGACCCAGTACTTC
cdr3_aa: CASSSLWRTGGETQYF
j_call: TRBJ2-5
d_call: TRBD1
v_call: TRBV5-4
clone_size: NA

cdr3_nt: TGTGCCAGCAGCCGTCATATTCGTACAGACTATGGCTACACCTTC
cdr3_aa: CASSRHIRTDYGYTF
j_call: TRBJ1-2
d_call: NA
v_call: TRBV27
clone_size: NA

cdr3_nt: TGTGCCAGCAGCTGGACAGGCTCTGAAGCTTTCTTT
cdr3_aa: CASSWTGSEAFF
j_call: TRBJ1-1
d_call: TRBD1
v_call: TRBV12-3/TRBV12-4
clone_size: once

cdr3_nt: TGTGCATCGAGCGGACGCTTAAATGAGCAGTTCTTC
cdr3_aa: CASSGRLNEQFF
j_call: TRBJ2-1
d_call: NA
v_call: TRBV6-5
clone_size: NA

cdr3_nt: TGTGCCAGCAGTTTTAGCGGGAGGGCTCTGAGTGATGAGCAGTTCTTC
cdr3_aa: CASSFSGRALSDEQFF
j_call: TRBJ2-1
d_call: TRBD2
v_call: TRBV28
clone_size: NA

cdr3_nt: TGCGCCAGCAGCTTGTTACAGGGACCGGATAAGCAGTACTTC
cdr3_aa: CASSLLQGPDKQYF
j_call: TRBJ2-7
d_call: NA
v_call: TRBV5-1
clone_size: NA

cdr3_nt: TGTGCCAGCAGTAAACAGGGGTCTTCCACCTACGAGCAGTACTTC
cdr3_aa: CASSKQGSSTYEQYF
j_call: TRBJ2-7
d_call: TRBD1
v_call: TRBV11-2
clone_size: NA

cdr3_nt: TGTGCCAGTACTCGGACAGGGGGCTATTCACCCCTCCACTTT
cdr3_aa: CASTRTGGYSPLHF
j_call: TRBJ1-6
d_call: TRBD1
v_call: TRBV19
clone_size: NA

cdr3_nt: TGTGCCAGCAGTTCCCGGTCTAGCGGGAGGGCAGCGCAGTATTTT
cdr3_aa: CASSSRSSGRAAQYF
j_call: TRBJ2-3
d_call: TRBD2
v_call: TRBV6-6
clone_size: NA

cdr3_nt: TGTGCCAGCAGCTTAAAAGCCAGGATCGAAAATTCACCCCTCCACTTT
cdr3_aa: CASSLKARIENSPLHF
j_call: TRBJ1-6
d_call: NA
v_call: TRBV7-2
clone_size: once

cdr3_nt: TGTGCCAGTAGTATATCCCGGCCCCAGGGGACTTTCTTT
cdr3_aa: CASSISRPQGTFF
j_call: TRBJ1-1
d_call: NA
v_call: TRBV19
clone_size: NA

cdr3_nt: TGTGCCAGCAGCCAAGAGGGACAGGGGAGGACTGAAGCTTTCTTT
cdr3_aa: CASSQEGQGRTEAFF
j_call: TRBJ1-1
d_call: TRBD1
v_call: TRBV3-1/TRBV3-2
clone_size: NA

cdr3_nt: TGTGCCAGCAGCGCCGCGACAGGGGGTGGCTATGGCTACACCTTC
cdr3_aa: CASSAATGGGYGYTF
j_call: TRBJ1-2
d_call: TRBD1
v_call: TRBV11-2
clone_size: NA

cdr3_nt: TGTGCCAGCAGTGAGCCCTATTACGGACAGGCTGGAAACACCATATATTTT
cdr3_aa: CASSEPYYGQAGNTIYF
j_call: TRBJ1-3
d_call: TRBD1
v_call: TRBV25-1
clone_size: NA

cdr3_nt: TGCGCCAGCAGCTTAGGACAGGGCCGCCCTGGGGAGCAGTTCTTC
cdr3_aa: CASSLGQGRPGEQFF
j_call: TRBJ2-1
d_call: TRBD1
v_call: TRBV5-1
clone_size: once

cdr3_nt: TGTGCCAGCAGCCCCGTACCGGCGGGAGCTAGCACCGGGGAGCTGTTTTTT
cdr3_aa: CASSPVPAGASTGELFF
j_call: TRBJ2-2
d_call: TRBD2
v_call: TRBV5-4
clone_size: NA

cdr3_nt: TGTGCCAGCAGCAACGTCAAGGCGGAGAAAGAGACCCAGTACTTC
cdr3_aa: CASSNVKAEKETQYF
j_call: TRBJ2-5
d_call: NA
v_call: TRBV7-2
clone_size: NA

cdr3_nt: TGCGCCAGCAGCCCAACAGGGAACGAGCAGTACTTC
cdr3_aa: CASSPTGNEQYF
j_call: TRBJ2-7
d_call: NA
v_call: TRBV5-1
clone_size: NA

cdr3_nt: TGTGCCAGCTCGCGAGGGACAGGGGTCACAGATACGCAGTATTTT
cdr3_aa: CASSRGTGVTDTQYF
j_call: TRBJ2-3
d_call: TRBD1
v_call: TRBV18
clone_size: NA

cdr3_nt: TGTGCCAGCAGTCGCCGGGACTTCACTGAAGCTTTCTTT
cdr3_aa: CASSRRDFTEAFF
j_call: TRBJ1-1
d_call: NA
v_call: TRBV28
clone_size: few

cdr3_nt: TGCGCCAGCAGTGACCACTTAGCGGGGGTTCCCAAGGGGGAGACCCAGTACTTC
cdr3_aa: CASSDHLAGVPKGETQYF
j_call: TRBJ2-5
d_call: TRBD2
v_call: TRBV10-2
clone_size: NA

cdr3_nt: TGTGCCAGCAGACCCGGACAGATCAATTCACCCCTCCACTTT
cdr3_aa: CASRPGQINSPLHF
j_call: TRBJ1-6
d_call: NA
v_call: TRBV5-8
clone_size: NA